This entry lists 16 T cell receptor beta chains sequenced from one sample in a study of T cell responses to AZD1222 COVID-19 vaccine. Data came from immunoSEQ multiplex PCR; TCRdb stores just in-frame clones and leaves some out. The sample lists some 200,000 clones, about 94% seen once, with approximately 1% in the top ten. Sequenced material: peripheral blood, taken 28 days after the second AZD1222 dose. These TCRs come from an adult who received the AZD1222 COVID-19 vaccine.

The chain links TRBV7-2 to TRBJ2-1; D not resolved. CDR1 and CDR2 from the germline V gene are SGHTA and FQGNSA. V was pared by 6 bases and J by 7 bases, with 13 bases between. CDR3 length: 13 residues. As DNA, the CDR3 is TGTGCCAGCAGTCCTCCCGGCCGGAATGAGCAGTTCTTC. Translation gives CASSPPGRNEQFF.

The chain joins TRBV18 to TRBJ1-1, with 8 bases fitting TRBD1. V shed 3 bases and J 0 bases; nucleotides not matched to a gene: 6. CDR1 KGHSH and CDR2 LQKENI come from the germline V gene. CDR3 length equals 16 residues. The CDR3 DNA reads as TGTGCCAGCTCACCGCCGGGACAGGAGATGAACACTGAAGCTTTCTTT. Translated, it gives CASSPPGQEMNTEAFF. The full variable domain, rest sourced from reference TRBV18 and TRBJ1-1, is NAGVMQNPRHLVRRRGQEARLRCSPMKGHSHVYWYRQLPEEGLKFMVYLQKENIIDESGMPKERFSAEFPKEGPSILRIQQVVRGDSAAYFCASSPPGQEMNTEAFFGQGTRLTVV.

V and J are TRBV27 and TRBJ2-2; 7 nucleotides align to TRBD2. V was pared by 7 bases and J by 0 bases, with 5 bases of the junction left unmatched. This CDR3 spans 15 amino acids. The germline V gene encodes CDR1 MNHEY and CDR2 SMNVEV (reference sequence). CDR3 amino acids: CASIGGGANTGELFF. The CDR3 coding sequence is TGTGCCAGCATCGGTGGGGGGGCGAACACCGGGGAGCTGTTTTTT.

This rearrangement joins TRBV7-3 to TRBJ1-5; D unresolved. The CDR3 sequence is 12 residues long. Trimming took off 10 bases at V and 0 bases at J, with 7 bases between the two ends. Germline V CDR1 and CDR2: SGHTA, FQGTGA. CDR3: CATERSNQPQHF. DNA for the CDR3: TGTGCCACCGAGCGTAGCAATCAGCCCCAGCATTTT.

CDR3 amino acids: CASSLGTGVFSPLHF. The CDR3, as DNA: TGTGCCAGCAGCCTAGGGACAGGGGTTTTTTCACCCCTCCACTTT. The J gene is TRBJ1-6, the V gene TRBV3-1 (or the pseudogene TRBV3-2), with 10 nucleotides matching TRBD1. V gave up 4 bases and J gave up 9 bases; unmatched junction bases: 6. In germline, CDR1 is LGHDT, CDR2 YNNKEL (reference sequence). This CDR3 has 15 amino acids.

This clone was recorded only once. The chain combines TRBV6-5 with TRBJ1-1; D is perhaps TRBD1 (5 bases). The CDR3 covers 13 residues. Trimming stripped 4 bases from V and 6 bases from J, with 12 bases between. Looked up from germline, CDR1 is MNHEY and CDR2 is SVGAGI. CDR3 in DNA: TGTGCCAGCAGTTGGAACGGGGCAGCTGAAGCTTTCTTT. It specifies CASSWNGAAEAFF.

The gene calls are TRBV30 and TRBJ1-3; D is uncertain. The germline gives CDR1 GTSNPN, CDR2 SVGIG (reference sequence). V shed 1 base and J shed 4 bases, with 23 bases lying between them. The CDR3 runs to 18 residues. The CDR3 loop is CAWSAARHPIVKGNTIYF. CDR3 sequence (DNA): TGTGCCTGGAGTGCGGCAAGGCATCCTATTGTGAAGGGAAACACCATATATTTT.

This rearrangement joins TRBV9 to TRBJ1-1; the D is unclear. CDR1 is SGDLS, CDR2 YYNGEE, per germline. The V and J ends lost 5 bases and 1 base respectively, with 15 bases between them. This CDR3 is built from 15 residues. DNA for the CDR3: TGTGCCAGCAGTTCCGATGACGTCGGGAACACTGAAGCTTTCTTT. It encodes CASSSDDVGNTEAFF.

CDR3: CASSSLSPYGYTF. DNA of the CDR3: TGTGCCAGCAGCTCCTTATCCCCCTATGGCTACACCTTC. V gene TRBV28 combines with J gene TRBJ1-2, with no clear D. The CDR3 runs 13 residues. The V gene lost 6 bases and the J gene lost 4 bases, with 12 bases spanning the gap. Germline-derived CDR1 and CDR2 are MDHEN and SYDVKM.

The chain employs TRBV11-3 and TRBJ1-5; the D gene is possibly TRBD1 (5 bases). This CDR3 has 17 residues. Germline CDR1 is SGHNT and CDR2 is YENEEA. Trimming cost V 0 bases and J 2 bases, with 14 bases left between them. CDR3 loop: CASSLDGRVKGNQPQHF. The CDR3 region has the DNA TGTGCCAGCAGCTTAGATGGCAGGGTAAAGGGCAATCAGCCCCAGCATTTT.

The J gene is TRBJ2-5, the V gene TRBV3-1 (or the pseudogene TRBV3-2); the D is unclear. Trimming shortened V by 0 bases and J by 4 bases, and 18 bases separated the two germline ends. This CDR3 region has 17 residues. The germline gives CDR1 LGHDT, CDR2 YNNKEL (reference sequence). CDR3 in DNA: TGTGCCAGCAGCCAAGAAATATCCTCGATCCCCCTAGAGACCCAGTACTTC. It codes for CASSQEISSIPLETQYF.

The chain joins TRBV19 to TRBJ1-1; D might be TRBD1 (6 bases). Trimming left V 6 bases short and J 2 bases short, with 16 bases between. From germline, CDR1 is LNHDA and CDR2 SQIVND (reference sequence). The CDR3 contains 15 residues. Here the CDR3 DNA reads TGTGCCAGTAGAGGGTGGGACACAGTCAACACTGAAGCTTTCTTT. Its translation: CASRGWDTVNTEAFF. The full variable domain, in which reference TRBV19 and TRBJ1-1 provide the parts outside the CDR3, is DGGITQSPKYLFRKEGQNVTLSCEQNLNHDAMYWYRQDPGQGLRLIYYSQIVNDFQKGDIAEGYSVSREKKESFPLTVTSAQKNPTAFYLCASRGWDTVNTEAFFGQGTRLTVV.

The chain employs TRBV6-5 and TRBJ1-1; D remains unclear. Germline V gene sequence: CDR1 MNHEY, CDR2 SVGAGI. V lost 5 bases to trimming and J lost 1 base, with 5 bases between them. The length of the CDR3 is 12 residues. The CDR3 here is CASSRSNTEAFF. DNA for the CDR3: TGTGCCAGCAGTAGGTCGAACACTGAAGCTTTCTTT.

The rearrangement links TRBV15 to TRBJ1-5, with D tentatively TRBD1 (6 bases). This CDR3 is 15 amino acids long. Germline CDR1 LNHNV, CDR2 YYDKDF (reference sequence). V lost 8 bases to trimming and J lost 4 bases, with 18 bases between them. CDR3 bases: TGTGCCACCGGGCCACGGGGGCTGGGTAATCAGCCCCAGCATTTT. As protein: CATGPRGLGNQPQHF.

The chain couples TRBV5-1 to TRBJ1-2, with a weak D call TRBD1 (5 bases). The V gene lost 4 bases and the J gene lost 0 bases, with 10 bases spanning the gap. This CDR3 is built from 14 residues. Germline CDR1 reads SGHRS; CDR2 reads YFSETQ. The CDR3 DNA follows: TGCGCCAGCAGCACCTCACAGGCTAACTATGGCTACACCTTC. Encoded protein: CASSTSQANYGYTF. Together with reference TRBV5-1 and TRBJ1-2, the CDR3 gives the full variable domain: KAGVTQTPRYLIKTRGQQVTLSCSPISGHRSVSWYQQTPGQGLQFLFEYFSETQRNKGNFPGRFSGRQFSNSRSEMNVSTLELGDSALYLCASSTSQANYGYTFGSGTRLTVV.

The chain has TRBV10-3 and TRBJ2-3; D remains ambiguous. This CDR3 has 16 amino acids. Per the germline V gene, CDR1 is ENHRY and CDR2 is SYGVKD. V lost 0 bases and J 0 bases, leaving 10 bases between the germline ends. CDR3 sequence reads: CAISESVAGSTDTQYF. DNA of the CDR3: TGTGCCATCAGTGAGTCAGTGGCAGGAAGCACAGATACGCAGTATTTT.